This is a list of T cell receptor beta chains from one sample in a study of regulatory T cells in long-lasting Graves disease. TCRdb processed the multiplex PCR reads anew with MiXCR; each CDR3 protein has one entry. This table holds almost 450,000 distinct CDR3 sequences, about 15% found once. This sample also belongs to another study, concerning T cells in Graves' hyperthyroidism and ophthalmopathy.

Here the sequenced sample was peripheral blood mononuclear cells (PBMCs), taken at new diagnosis, from a patient treated with antithyroid drugs. The receptors were sampled from a woman aged 25 to 39 with Graves disease. Each CDR3 is given with its conserved first and last residue. D genes are given only for firm matches. Size tells how often a clone was seen (once, few, many) or the class of an expanded clone, and some rows leave it out.

D gene	clone size	V gene	CDR3 length	J gene	CDR3 protein	CDR3 DNA
TRBD2	.	TRBV7-8	16	TRBJ2-1	CASSLRLAGASDEQFF	TGTGCCAGCAGCTTAAGGCTAGCGGGAGCGTCGGATGAGCAGTTCTTC
TRBD1	.	TRBV5-1	13	TRBJ2-1	CASTQTGWGIEFF	TGCGCCAGCACCCAGACAGGGTGGGGTATCGAGTTCTTC
.	many	TRBV7-2	15	TRBJ2-7	CASSSHGFRTYEQYF	TGTGCCAGCAGCTCACACGGATTTAGGACCTACGAGCAGTACTTC
TRBD1	many	TRBV18	14	TRBJ2-7	CASSPLGQGNEQYF	TGTGCCAGCTCACCTCTGGGACAGGGGAACGAGCAGTACTTC
.	many	TRBV6-2/TRBV6-3	14	TRBJ1-5	CASSSGTDYQPQHF	TGTGCCAGCAGCTCCGGGACCGACTATCAGCCCCAGCATTTT
TRBD2	many	TRBV11-2	15	TRBJ2-7	CASSLGLAGIYEQYF	TGTGCCAGCAGCCTCGGGCTAGCGGGTATCTACGAGCAGTACTTC
.	many	TRBV6-1	13	TRBJ2-7	CASLAGSTYEQYF	TGTGCCAGCTTGGCAGGGTCCACCTACGAGCAGTACTTC
.	many	TRBV19	14	TRBJ2-7	CASSPPGRGYEQYF	TGTGCCAGTAGTCCCCCGGGACGGGGCTACGAGCAGTACTTC
.	many	TRBV20-1	12	TRBJ2-5	CSDGTAGETQYF	TGCAGTGACGGGACAGCGGGGGAGACCCAGTACTTC
.	.	TRBV7-2	13	TRBJ1-2	CASSPGGMVGYTF	TGTGCCAGCAGCCCGGGGGGAATGGTCGGCTACACCTTC
TRBD1	.	TRBV20-1	15	TRBJ1-5	CSSTGTGGEVQPQHF	TGCAGTTCGACCGGGACAGGGGGCGAAGTTCAGCCCCAGCATTTT
TRBD1	.	TRBV28	15	TRBJ2-5	CASRYRGARTETQYF	TGTGCCAGCAGATACAGGGGAGCACGTACAGAGACCCAGTACTTC
.	many	TRBV7-9	14	TRBJ2-7	CASSLDPGTSEQYF	TGTGCCAGCAGCTTAGATCCAGGGACGAGTGAGCAGTACTTC
TRBD2	many	TRBV7-6	16	TRBJ2-7	CASSLAQASGTSEQYF	TGTGCCAGCAGCTTAGCGCAGGCTAGCGGGACGAGCGAGCAGTACTTC
TRBD1	many	TRBV28	15	TRBJ2-1	CASTSGQGTYNEQFF	TGTGCCAGCACCTCGGGACAGGGGACCTACAATGAGCAGTTCTTC
.	.	TRBV7-2	13	TRBJ2-7	CASSFFRAYEQYF	TGTGCCAGCAGCTTCTTTCGGGCCTACGAGCAGTACTTC
TRBD1	.	TRBV7-3	17	TRBJ2-3	CASSSSTLDRSTDTQYF	TGTGCCAGCAGCTCCTCGACCCTGGACAGGAGCACAGATACGCAGTATTTT
TRBD1	many	TRBV2	14	TRBJ2-2	CASSWDRGTGELFF	TGTGCCAGCAGTTGGGACAGGGGGACCGGGGAGCTGTTTTTT
.	many	TRBV2	14	TRBJ2-7	CASSEAGTNYEQYF	TGTGCCAGCAGTGAAGCGGGAACGAACTACGAGCAGTACTTC
.	.	TRBV5-1	14	TRBJ2-3	CASSLEEGRDTQYF	TGCGCCAGCAGCTTAGAAGAGGGGAGAGATACGCAGTATTTT
.	few	TRBV29-1	17	TRBJ2-2	CSVHPARGRTNTGELFF	TGCAGCGTCCACCCCGCGAGGGGTAGAACGAACACCGGGGAGCTGTTTTTT